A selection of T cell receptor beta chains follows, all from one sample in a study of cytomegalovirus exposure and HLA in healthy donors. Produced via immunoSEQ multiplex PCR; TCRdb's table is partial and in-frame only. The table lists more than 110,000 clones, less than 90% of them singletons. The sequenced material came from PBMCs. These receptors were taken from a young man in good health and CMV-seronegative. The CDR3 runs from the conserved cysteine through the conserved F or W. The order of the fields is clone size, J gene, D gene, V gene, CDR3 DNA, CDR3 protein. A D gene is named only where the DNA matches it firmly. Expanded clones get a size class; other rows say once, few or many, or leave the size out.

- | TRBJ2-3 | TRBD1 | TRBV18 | TGTGCCAGCTCACCACGACAGGGACGGGGCACAGATACGCAGTATTTT | CASSPRQGRGTDTQYF
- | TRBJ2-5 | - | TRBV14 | TGTGCCAGCAGCCAAGACAGGGGCCTGCGGGAGACCCAGTACTTC | CASSQDRGLRETQYF
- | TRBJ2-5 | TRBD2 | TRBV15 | TGTGCCACCAGCAGACTTAGCGGGGACTTGGCCCAGTACTTC | CATSRLSGDLAQYF
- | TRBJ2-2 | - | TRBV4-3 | TGCGCCAGCAGCCAAGCACTCACCGGGGAGCTGTTTTTT | CASSQALTGELFF
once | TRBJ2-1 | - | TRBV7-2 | TGTGCCAGCAGCCGACAGGCCCATGAGCAGTTCTTC | CASSRQAHEQFF
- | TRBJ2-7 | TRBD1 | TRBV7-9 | TGTGCCAGCAGCACTTGGACAGGGTATTGGAACGAGCAGTACTTC | CASSTWTGYWNEQYF
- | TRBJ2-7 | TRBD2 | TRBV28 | TGTGCCAGCAGTGCGACTAGCGGGAGCTTCTACGAGCAGTACTTC | CASSATSGSFYEQYF
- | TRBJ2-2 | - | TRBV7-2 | TGTGCCAGCAGCAACACCTACACCGGGGAGCTGTTTTTT | CASSNTYTGELFF
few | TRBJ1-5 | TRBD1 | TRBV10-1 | TGCGCCAGCGGGGGAGAGACAGGGTTCAATCAGCCCCAGCATTTT | CASGGETGFNQPQHF
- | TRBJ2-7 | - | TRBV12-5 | TGTGCTAGTGGACCCCAAACAGGGCCTCGATACGAGCAGTACTTC | CASGPQTGPRYEQYF
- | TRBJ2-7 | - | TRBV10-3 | TGTGCCATCAGCTCTCCGAGATCCTACGAGCAGTACTTC | CAISSPRSYEQYF
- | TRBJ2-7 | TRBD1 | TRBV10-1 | TGCGCCAGCAGTGGAGGGACAGGGGACTACTACGAGCAGTACTTC | CASSGGTGDYYEQYF
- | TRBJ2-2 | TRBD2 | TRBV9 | TGTGCCAGCAGAGTAGCGGGGGGGCCGACCGGGGAGCTGTTTTTT | CASRVAGGPTGELFF
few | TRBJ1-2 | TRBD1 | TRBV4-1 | TGCGCCAGCAGCCATAACAGGGGGACGAGCTATGGCTACACCTTC | CASSHNRGTSYGYTF
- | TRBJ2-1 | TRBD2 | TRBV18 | TGTGCCAGCTCAGGACTAGCGGGAGACGATGAGCAGTTCTTC | CASSGLAGDDEQFF
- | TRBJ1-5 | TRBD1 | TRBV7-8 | TGTGCCAGCAGCCTCGGACAGGTAGCAACCAAAATCAGCCCCCAGCATTTT | CASSLGQVATKISPQHF
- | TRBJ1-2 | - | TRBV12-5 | TGTGCTAGTGGTTTGGCCCTGACAGGAAAAAGCGGCTACACCTTC | CASGLALTGKSGYTF
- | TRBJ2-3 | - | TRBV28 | TGTGCCAGCAGTTTTACAGGGGGGGTTAGCACAGATACGCAGTATTTT | CASSFTGGVSTDTQYF
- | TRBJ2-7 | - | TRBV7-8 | TGTGCCAGCAGCTCCACAGGTGAATCCTACGAGCAGTACTTC | CASSSTGESYEQYF
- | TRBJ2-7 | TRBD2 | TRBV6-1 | TGTGCCAGCAGTGATGGGAGGGGCCACCGCTACGAGCAGTACTTC | CASSDGRGHRYEQYF
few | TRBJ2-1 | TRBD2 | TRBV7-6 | TGTGCCAGCATGCCTAGCGGTCTGGGTGAGCAGTTCTTC | CASMPSGLGEQFF
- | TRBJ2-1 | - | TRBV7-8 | TGTGCCAGCTCCAGCGGAGAGCAGTTCTTC | CASSSGEQFF